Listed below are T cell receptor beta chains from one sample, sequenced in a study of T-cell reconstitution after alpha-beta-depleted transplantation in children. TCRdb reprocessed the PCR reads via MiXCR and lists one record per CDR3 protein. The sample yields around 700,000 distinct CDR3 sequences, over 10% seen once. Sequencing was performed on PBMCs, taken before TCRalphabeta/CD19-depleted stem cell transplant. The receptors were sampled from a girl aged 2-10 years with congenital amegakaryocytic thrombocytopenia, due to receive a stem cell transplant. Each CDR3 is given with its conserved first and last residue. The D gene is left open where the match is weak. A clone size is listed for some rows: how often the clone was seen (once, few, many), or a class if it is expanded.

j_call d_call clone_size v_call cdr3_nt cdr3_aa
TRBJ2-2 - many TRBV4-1 TGCGCCACCCGCGGCACAGTCCAGAACACCGGGGAGCTGTTTTTT CATRGTVQNTGELFF
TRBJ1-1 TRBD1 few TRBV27 TGTGCCACTAGGGGAAGGGGGCGAGATTTGAACACTGAAGCTTTCTTT CATRGRGRDLNTEAFF
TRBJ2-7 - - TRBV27 TGTGCCAGCACGGACCCCGGCTCCTACGAGCAGTACTTC CASTDPGSYEQYF
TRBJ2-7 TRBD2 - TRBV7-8 TGTGCCAGCAGCCCTTTGGTAGGGCGGGAGAAGGGCGAGCAGTACTTC CASSPLVGREKGEQYF
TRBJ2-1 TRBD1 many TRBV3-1 TGTGCCAGCAGCCAGGGACAGGGATACAATGAGCAGTTCTTC CASSQGQGYNEQFF
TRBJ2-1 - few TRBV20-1 TGCAGTGCTGACTTGAGGGTAGGCTCCTACAATGAGCAGTTCTTC CSADLRVGSYNEQFF
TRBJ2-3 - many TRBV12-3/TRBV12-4 TGTGCCAGCAGTTTCGCTGCGCCAGATACGCAGTATTTT CASSFAAPDTQYF
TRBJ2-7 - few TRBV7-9 TGTGCCAGCAGCGCTATACAGGGTGCCTACGAGCAGTACTTC CASSAIQGAYEQYF
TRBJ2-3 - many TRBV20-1 TGCAGTGCAAGGGGGCGGGGGAGAGATACGCAGTATTTT CSARGRGRDTQYF
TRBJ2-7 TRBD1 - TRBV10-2 TGCGCCAGCAGCCGGGACAGCGGCGCCTACGAGCAGTACTTC CASSRDSGAYEQYF
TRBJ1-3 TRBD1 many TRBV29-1 TGCAGCGTTGAATATCCCTGGACAGGGGGTAATGGAAACACCATATATTTT CSVEYPWTGGNGNTIYF
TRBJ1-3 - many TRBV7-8 TGTGCCAGCAGCTTAGCTATGGCAGGGCGATACTCTGGAAACACCATATATTTT CASSLAMAGRYSGNTIYF
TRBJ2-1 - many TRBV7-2 TGTGCCAGCAGCTGGAAGGGCCGCATCAACTCCTACAATGAGCAGTTCTTC CASSWKGRINSYNEQFF
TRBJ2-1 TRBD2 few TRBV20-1 TGCAGTGCTAGTTTTAGCGGGAGGGCCCATGAGCAGTTCTTC CSASFSGRAHEQFF
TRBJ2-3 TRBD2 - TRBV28 TGTGCCAGCAGTGCGGGAGGGCCGGCAGATACGCAGTATTTT CASSAGGPADTQYF
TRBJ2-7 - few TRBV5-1 TGCGCCAGCAGTAACACAGGAATAAGCTCCTACGAGCAGTACTTC CASSNTGISSYEQYF
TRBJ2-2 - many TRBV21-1 TGTGCCAGCAGCAAAGGGGAGTTGGGGGAGCTGTTTTTT CASSKGELGELFF
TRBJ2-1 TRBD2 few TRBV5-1 TGCGCCAGCAGCCCCGGGACTAGCGGGGGGGGCTCCTACAATGAGCAGTTCTTC CASSPGTSGGGSYNEQFF
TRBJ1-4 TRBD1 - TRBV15 TGTGCCACCAGCAGAGCCGGGACAGTAGATGAAAAACTGTTTTTT CATSRAGTVDEKLFF
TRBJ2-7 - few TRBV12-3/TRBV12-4 TGTGCCAGCAGCCGCCGGGTGCCCAGGGGAAGTCACGAGCAGTACTTC CASSRRVPRGSHEQYF
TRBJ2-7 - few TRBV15 TGTGCCACCAGCAGAACCCGGACCGCAACCTACGAGCAGTACTTC CATSRTRTATYEQYF
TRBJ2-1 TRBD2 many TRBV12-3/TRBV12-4 TGTGCCAGCAGACTAACTAGCGGGGTAAGCTCCTACAATGAGCAGTTCTTC CASRLTSGVSSYNEQFF
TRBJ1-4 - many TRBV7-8 TGTGCCAGCAGCTTAACGCAGGGGCAGGGAAAACTGTTTTTT CASSLTQGQGKLFF
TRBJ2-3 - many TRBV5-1 TGCGCCAGCAGCTTGGTAGCAGATACGCAGTATTTT CASSLVADTQYF
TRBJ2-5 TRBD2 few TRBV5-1 TGCGCCAGCAGCGGCAGCGCGGGACTAGTTCAAGAGACCCAGTACTTC CASSGSAGLVQETQYF
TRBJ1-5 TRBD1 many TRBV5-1 TGCGCCAGCAGCTTTCAGGGGGAAGGACAGCCCCAGCATTTT CASSFQGEGQPQHF
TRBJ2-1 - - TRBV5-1 TGCGCCAGCGGACTCCTCGACAATGAGCAGTTCTTC CASGLLDNEQFF
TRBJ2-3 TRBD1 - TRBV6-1 TGTGCCAGCATATCCGGGACAGGGTTTGAGAGTTCCACAGATACGCAGTATTTT CASISGTGFESSTDTQYF
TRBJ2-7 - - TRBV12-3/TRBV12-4 TGTGCCAGCAGCCCTAACTACGACGGTTACGAGCAGTACTTC CASSPNYDGYEQYF
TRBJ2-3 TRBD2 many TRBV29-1 TGCAGCGTTGGAAAAGCGGGACCAGATACGCAGTATTTT CSVGKAGPDTQYF
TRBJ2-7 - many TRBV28 TGTGCCACCTGTAGGGGTTGGGGCTCCTACGAGCAGTACTTC CATCRGWGSYEQYF
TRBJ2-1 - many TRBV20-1 TGCAGTGTCACCGGGCTACATTATTACAATGAGCAGTTCTTC CSVTGLHYYNEQFF
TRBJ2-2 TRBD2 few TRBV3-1 TGTGCCAGCAGCCAGATACAACTAGCGGGAGGGCCTCAACCCGCGAACACCGGGGAGCTGTTTTTT CASSQIQLAGGPQPANTGELFF
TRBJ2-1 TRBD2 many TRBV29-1 TGCAGCGTTGAAGATCTAGCGGGGGTGTACAATGAGCAGTTCTTC CSVEDLAGVYNEQFF
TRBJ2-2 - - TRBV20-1 TGCAGTGCGACACCTGACACCGGGGAGCTGTTTTTT CSATPDTGELFF
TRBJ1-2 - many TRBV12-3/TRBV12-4 TGTGCCAGCAGTTTATCGTCAGGGGATCGTGGCTACACCTTC CASSLSSGDRGYTF
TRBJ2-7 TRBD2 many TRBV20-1 TGCAGTGTTCGTTTGGCGGGAGGGAGCGAGCAGTACTTC CSVRLAGGSEQYF
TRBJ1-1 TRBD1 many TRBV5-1 TGCGCCAGCACCTTTGGGGGACAGGGCACTGAAGCTTTCTTT CASTFGGQGTEAFF
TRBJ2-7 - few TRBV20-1 TGCAGTGCTAGAGCCATAAAGGGACCGCGATCCTACGAGCAGTACTTC CSARAIKGPRSYEQYF
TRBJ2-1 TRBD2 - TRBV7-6 TGTGCCAGCTCCAGCAGCGGGAGGGTGGGGCATGAGCAGTTCTTC CASSSSGRVGHEQFF
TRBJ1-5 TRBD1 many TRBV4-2 TGTGCCAGCAGCCGAGCGGGACAGGGAGATCAGCCCCAGCATTTT CASSRAGQGDQPQHF
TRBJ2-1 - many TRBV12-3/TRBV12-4 TGTGCCAGCAGAATAGCCGGCAATGAGCAGTTCTTC CASRIAGNEQFF
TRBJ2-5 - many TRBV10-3 TGTGCCATCAGCGCAGCCGCGTCCATCCAAGAGACCCAGTACTTC CAISAAASIQETQYF
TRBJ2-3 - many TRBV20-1 TGCAGTGCTAGGACCTGGGGAAGCACAGATACGCAGTATTTT CSARTWGSTDTQYF
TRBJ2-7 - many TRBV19 TGTGCCAGTAGTATAGCGGGATCCTCCGAGCAGTACTTC CASSIAGSSEQYF
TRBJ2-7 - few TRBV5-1 TGCGCCAGCAGCGCACCGGGACGGTCCTACGAGCAGTACTTC CASSAPGRSYEQYF
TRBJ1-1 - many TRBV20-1 TGCAGTGCTCGGACGGGGTATGGGGCTGAAGCTTTCTTT CSARTGYGAEAFF
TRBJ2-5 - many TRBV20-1 TGCAGTGTGATAGACCCCCCTGGTCAGACCCAGTACTTC CSVIDPPGQTQYF
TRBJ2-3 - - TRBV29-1 TGCAGCGTTGATGACAGCTTGGGTACGCAGTATTTT CSVDDSLGTQYF
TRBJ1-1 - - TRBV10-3 TGTGCCATCAGTGTTGCCAGGGCCACTGAAGCTTTCTTT CAISVARATEAFF
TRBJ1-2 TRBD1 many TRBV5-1 TGCGCCAGCAGCCCGGGACAGGGGGTTGACTATGGCTACACCTTC CASSPGQGVDYGYTF
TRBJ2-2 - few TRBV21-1 TGTGCCAGCAGCAAAGGGGGCCGGCGGGAGGACCACACCGGGGAGCTGTTTTTT CASSKGGRREDHTGELFF
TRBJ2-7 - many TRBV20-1 TGCAGTGCACCACTGGCCTACGAGCAGTACTTC CSAPLAYEQYF
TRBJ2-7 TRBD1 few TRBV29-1 TGCAGCGTTGAACTACAGGGGGCCTACGAGCAGTACTTC CSVELQGAYEQYF
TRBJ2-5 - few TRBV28 TGTGCCAGCAGTTTGATGACAGCCTACATGGAGACCCAGTACTTC CASSLMTAYMETQYF